This T cell receptor (beta chain) was sequenced in a study of memory CD4+ T cells and cytomegalovirus serostatus (dated by TCRdb to between 2018 and 2020). With respect to the entire study: The cohort comprised roughly 35 healthy Belgian adults, 9 CMV seropositive and about 25 CMV seronegative. The study sequenced CD4+ memory TCRbeta repertoires of a Belgian cohort with known cytomegalovirus serostatus to replicate a published TCR-based CMV serostatus classifier.

A FACSAria II was used to sort memory CD4+ T cells, defined as single viable CD3+CD4+CD8-CD45RO+ cells. CMV serostatus was determined with a Roche Elecsys assay detecting serum IgG against CMV pp150, pp28, p38 and p52. Once the samples were thawed, total CD4+ T cells were enriched through positive selection using CD4 magnetic microbeads. The samples came from a separate study whose specific focus was interrogating the CD4+ T cell memory repertoire. Following standard operating procedures, peripheral blood mononuclear cells were isolated and cryopreserved, while serum was kept at -80 degrees C. CD3-PerCP (BW264/56), CD4-APC (RPA-T4), CD45RO-PE (UCHT1) and CD8-Pacific Orange (3B5) antibodies were used for staining, and non-viable cells were excluded with Sytox blue. This clone was seen only a few times. This receptor's antigen is unknown. Base qualities are missing; no much larger clone stands one base away.

CDR1 and CDR2, per the germline V gene, are SQVTM and ANQGSEA. V is shortened by 7 bases, J by 7 bases, and the region joining them spans 17 bases. From the cysteine up to the phenylalanine, the CDR3 has a length of 13 residues. Only the CDR3 portion is preserved as DNA: 39 bases, with reading frame beginning at the first base. Genomic DNA was extracted from sorted cells with the Quick-DNA Microprep Kit. Amplification of TCRbeta DNA was done with the immunoSEQ hsTCRbeta kit, following the protocol from the manufacturer. TCRbeta libraries were sequenced on an Illumina MiSeq instrument. From the authors' description of their analysis: Following removal of out-of-frame sequences, 2 million to 2.5 million distinct TCRbeta sequences were retained, with an average of roughly 71,000 per individual. Two values were used to score each individual: the count of some 150 previously reported CMV-associated TCRbeta sequences and the total count of productive distinct TCRbeta sequences. A beta-binomial model was reimplemented in Python, and scikit-learn random forests with default parameters were trained on data from the US cohort. On the Belgian cohort, classifier performance was reported as the median AUC, along with percentile confidence intervals, across 10,000 bootstrap iterations. The table was pulled from immuneACCESS by TCRdb, which kept in-frame rearrangements only. Such tables lose some clones; where checked, under half of the loss comes from unresolved V genes, and the rest has no known cause. V, J and clone size are taken as reported in that table, and D and trimming were inferred from the DNA itself. The sample data list some 52,000 clones, and roughly four fifths of these were observed just once. About 1.5% of the sample lies in the top ten.

The investigation overall reported the following: On the Belgian cohort, the classifier built on the original framework reached a median bootstrapped AUC of around 0.96, with a 95% CI of 0.76-1.00. CMV serostatus prediction reached a median bootstrapped AUC of 0.95 with the original framework and over 0.8 with a US-trained random forest. Only CD4+CD45RO+ memory cells were sequenced, in contrast to the original study, in which naive and memory CD4+ and CD8+ populations were covered. Of 164 previously reported CMV-associated TCRbeta sequences, 60 to 85 appeared in the CD4+ memory repertoires, each in one to five individuals. The results were interpreted as suggesting that the CMV-associated TCR signature is mostly present in the CD4+ memory repertoire.

The rearrangement combines TRBV29-1 with TRBJ1-5; the D region possibly corresponds to TRBD1 (6 bases align). The sample consisted of memory CD4+ T cells from blood. This TCR came from an adult in good health and CMV-seronegative. Here the CDR3 is given as CSAATGLLQPQHF. In nucleotide form, the sequence is TGCAGCGCCGCGACAGGATTATTACAGCCCCAGCATTTT.